The sequence of this T cell receptor beta chain was determined in a study of blood T cell repertoires in COVID-19. Background on the study: PBMCs, B-cell-depleted T cells, or T cells were the source of the cDNA or gDNA that made up the material.

CDR1 and CDR2 from the germline V gene are MNHEY and SMNVEV (reference sequence). CDR3 length: 15 amino acids. V was pared by 3 bases and J by 2 bases, with 13 bases between. Sequenced by immunoSEQ multiplex PCR; TCRdb stores in-frame clones only, minus some. The table lists around 400,000 clones, roughly 90% of them singletons. The origin of this receptor is a man in his forties with acute or convalescent COVID-19. Sequenced input: peripheral blood. The chain combines TRBV27 with TRBJ1-2; D is uncertain. The CDR3 is CASSLRVETNYGYTF. DNA for the CDR3: TGTGCCAGCAGTTTGCGGGTAGAAACAAACTATGGCTACACCTTC.